This T cell receptor (beta chain) was observed in a study of blood T cell repertoires in COVID-19 (dated by TCRdb to 2018 to 2020). Some background on the complete study: The collaborator samples originated in the United States, Italy and Spain and spanned the acute and convalescent phases of COVID-19. The prospective study material was composed of cDNA or gDNA derived from T cells, B-cell-depleted T cells, or PBMCs. The dataset comprised deeply sampled blood TCRbeta repertoires from subjects exposed to, actively infected with, or recovered from COVID-19. The repertoires were made available in a free public database intended to serve as a resource for research on the immune response to SARS-CoV-2. The samples were drawn from the first 160 participants of the ongoing ImmuneRACE study and from 1,254 subjects provided by 6 global collaborators. Nearly every sample came with metadata listing a de-identified subject ID, COVID-19 status, age in years and sex. Where available, HLA class I and class II types were taken from metadata supplied by the sample provider and were not determined by assay-based typing.

TCRbeta CDR3 regions were amplified from genomic DNA using the immunoSEQ Assay, a bias-controlled multiplex PCR. The original pipeline was this. Nucleated cell counts per sample were estimated from amplification of reference gene primers within the assay. Sequence reads were collapsed and filtered to measure the absolute abundance of every unique TCRbeta CDR3 rearrangement. Productive Simpson clonality was computed per sample as the square root of Simpson's diversity index over productive rearrangements. TCRdb took over this immuneACCESS table, retaining in-frame rearrangements with V and J assigned. Such tables are incomplete; in checked studies, under half of the missing clones stem from an unresolved V gene, and the remainder is unexplained. V and J calls and clone size are as listed in that table; D and trimming were resolved from the DNA. Here the sample has approximately 90,000 clones; approximately 90% occur a single time. The ten biggest clones cover under 0.6% of the sample.

Study-level results and caveats: The amount of clinical and demographic metadata varied by source and participant and was provided uncurated.

In the case of this clone: The specificity of this receptor is unknown. Base qualities are not recorded, but no much larger clone differs from it by a single base.

The CDR3 spans 15 residues, from the cysteine through the phenylalanine. Only the CDR3 part of the read is kept: 45 bases, read in frame from the first base. The germline V gene (reference sequence) yields SGHKS for CDR1 and YYEKEE for CDR2. The junction shows trimming of 0 bases on V and 0 bases on J, plus 7 bases between the germline ends. Collaborating institutions collected whole blood in K2EDTA tubes following their own protocols. For TCRbeta analysis, collaborators shipped samples as frozen whole blood, isolated PBMCs, or DNA extracted from either of those sample types. The source is a man aged 55 to 69 with acute or convalescent COVID-19. The sequence links TRBV5-5 to TRBJ1-5, with no reliable assignment of the D segment. Sequenced material: peripheral blood. The CDR3 protein: CASSLGTGSNQPQHF. The bases read TGTGCCAGCAGCTTGGGTACTGGTAGCAATCAGCCCCAGCATTTT.